This T cell receptor (beta chain) was found in a study of blood T cells in healthy people across ages. This clonotype was detected many times. Trimming pared 5 bases from V and 6 bases from J, leaving 17 bases between. This CDR3 contains 14 residues. Germline values: CDR1 SGHTA, CDR2 FQGNSA. Primers used in a second PCR of about 6 to 12 cycles were a sample-barcoded 5' primer and a J-beta primer mix. Using its own MiXCR run on the 5' RACE reads, TCRdb lists one record per CDR3 protein. The repertoire holds around 1,500,000 distinct CDR3 sequences, with roughly 28% as singletons. The sequenced sample was blood. This sequence originates from a woman aged 25-40 years in good health. The chain joins TRBV7-2 to TRBJ2-7; tentative D call: TRBD2 (6 bases). The CDR3 nucleotides read TGTGCCAGCAGCCCGCGGGGCGTGGGAACCGAGCAGTACTTC. Residues: CASSPRGVGTEQYF.